This T cell receptor (beta chain) comes out of a study of T cells in Graves' hyperthyroidism and ophthalmopathy. Whole-study context: Before any treatment, at initial diagnosis, peripheral blood was collected.

It was RNA transcripts that yielded the amplified TCR beta CDR3 regions. Using the HTBI primer set, a first-round RT-PCR was run on the TCR CDR3. TCRdb itself ran the multiplex PCR reads through MiXCR, one entry per CDR3 protein. The table lists about 640,000 distinct CDR3 sequences, about a fifth of them singletons. Orbital computed tomography and thyroid ultrasound, together with serum TRAb and thyroxine and clinical symptoms, were used for diagnoses. PBMCs came from more than 9 ml fresh peripheral blood. CDR1 is MNHEY, CDR2 SMNVEV, per germline (reference sequence). CDR3 length: 16 residues. The V end lost 6 bases, the J end lost 3 bases, and 20 bases lay between the germline ends.

The sequencing sample was made of blood. The clonotype was recovered from a man younger than 45 with Graves' ophthalmopathy. The V and J genes are TRBV27 and TRBJ1-2; the D gene is possibly TRBD1 (5 bases). The CDR3 DNA follows: TGTGCCAGCAGCGGACTGGACGGGGGGTCTTACTATGGCTACACCTTC. Translated, it gives CASSGLDGGSYYGYTF.